Presented here are 8 T cell receptor beta chains from one specimen sequenced in a study of shared clonotypes between healthy human individuals. Clones were sequenced by immunoSEQ multiplex PCR, and TCRdb holds only the in-frame ones, with some missing. The table lists a few hundred thousand clones, around 86% of them singletons. The sample comprised memory CD8+ T cells sorted from blood. The sample's subset: CD45RO+ cells pooled with CCR7-negative TemRA cells. The receptors originated from a young man in good health.

V is TRBV9 and J is TRBJ2-1, with 11 bases aligning to TRBD1. CDR1 is SGDLS, CDR2 YYNGEE, per germline. This CDR3 region has 16 residues. V shed 1 base and J 7 bases; nucleotides not matched to a gene: 7. CDR3 sequence: CASSVRTGGAINEQFF. The CDR3 nucleotides are TGTGCCAGCAGCGTACGGACAGGGGGCGCGATAAATGAGCAGTTCTTC.

The chain recombines TRBV27 with TRBJ2-3; D may be TRBD2 (5 bases). Trimming shortened V by 5 bases and J by 4 bases, and 19 bases separated the two germline ends. Germline V gene sequence: CDR1 MNHEY, CDR2 SMNVEV (reference sequence). This CDR3 comprises 16 residues. The CDR3 DNA reads TGTGCCAGCAGTCTCCCGGGTTATCACGGGGCAGATACGCAGTATTTT. Translated: CASSLPGYHGADTQYF.

This chain joins TRBV27 and TRBJ2-1; 10 nucleotides line up with TRBD1. Trimming removed 6 bases from V and 6 bases from J; junction bases left unmatched: 5. Germline CDR1 and CDR2: MNHEY and SMNVEV (reference sequence). The CDR3 has 14 residues. CDR3: CASSWDRGGNEQFF. The CDR3 DNA is TGTGCCAGCAGCTGGGACAGGGGTGGCAATGAGCAGTTCTTC.

The V call is TRBV11-2, the J call TRBJ2-7, with D possibly TRBD2 on 5 matching bases. CDR3 length: 14 residues. The germline CDR1 and CDR2 sequences are SGHAT and FQNNGV. Trimming cost V 0 bases and J 2 bases, with 8 bases left between them. CDR3 amino acids: CASSLEADTYEQYF. The CDR3 DNA sequence: TGTGCCAGCAGCTTAGAAGCGGATACCTACGAGCAGTACTTC.

The chain carries TRBV7-2 and TRBJ2-7; 10 nucleotides agree with TRBD2. Germline trimming cut 5 bases from V and 4 bases from J; bases unmatched to any gene: 11. Germline V CDR1 and CDR2: SGHTA, FQGNSA. CDR3 length: 16 residues. This chain's CDR3 is CASSPGLAALLYEQYF. The CDR3 DNA reads as TGTGCCAGCAGCCCCGGACTAGCGGCCCTGTTGTACGAGCAGTACTTC.

The genes are TRBV10-2 and TRBJ2-4, with D perhaps assigned TRBD1 or TRBD2 (6 bases each). Germline-derived CDR1 and CDR2 are WSHSY and SAAADI. The CDR3 contains 15 residues. With 0 bases removed from V and 15 bases from J, the gap between germline ends came to 21 bases. As DNA, the CDR3 is TGCGCCAGCAGTGAGTCCCCCGGGGACATCCAGGAGGGGTACTTC. This encodes CASSESPGDIQEGYF.

The chain links TRBV27 to TRBJ2-1; 8 bases match TRBD1. Germline CDR1 reads MNHEY; CDR2 reads SMNVEV (reference sequence). J lost 3 bases, V lost 6 bases, and 7 bases had no gene match. The CDR3 extends over 15 amino acids. The CDR3 DNA is TGTGCCAGCAGCCACAGCGACAGGGGCTACAATGAGCAGTTCTTC. Its translation: CASSHSDRGYNEQFF.

The chain has TRBV10-1 and TRBJ2-3; no firm D call. The germline V gene encodes CDR1 WNHNN and CDR2 SYGVQD (reference sequence). The CDR3 runs 14 residues. V was pared by 4 bases and J by 2 bases, with 10 bases between. CDR3 residues: CASSGYGSTDTQYF. The CDR3 nucleotides read TGCGCCAGCAGTGGATACGGGTCCACAGATACGCAGTATTTT.